A single sample gave rise to the 15 T cell receptor beta chains below, sequenced in a study of tumor and adjacent non-tumor tissue in lung cancer (dated 2018 in TCRdb). Bulk unsorted tissue served as the source for RNA extraction, and RNA quality was assessed using a NanoDrop ND-1000 and an Agilent 2100. The normal lung samples consisted of distant non-tumor tissue collected more than 3 cm from the tumor edge. The library was generated by multiplex PCR. TCRdb records Illumina HiSeq 2500 as the sequencer. TCRbeta libraries were constructed through three rounds of nested PCR with primers (Table S4) according to protocols adapted from ARM-PCR. The public reads were reanalyzed by TCRdb: fastp trimming at Q25, MiXCR alignment, in-frame beta chains only. When rows share a CDR3 protein, they turn into one entry using the most common DNA and genes. Within this sample are roughly 90,000 distinct CDR3 sequences, with roughly three quarters of them counted one time only. The top ten clones comprise just over 20% of the sample.

Sequencing was performed on distant non-tumor lung tissue. The receptors derive from a woman in her fifties or sixties with non-small cell lung cancer.

Turning to this clonotype: The conserved phenylalanine or tryptophan is not found at the CDR3 terminus, so this likely reflects a read error. This CDR3 is CASSPRGGNQPQHS. Written as DNA, the CDR3 is TGTGCCAGCAGTCCTAGGGGTGGGAATCAGCCCCAGCATTCT. J is TRBJ1-5 and V is TRBV6-5, with D maybe TRBD1 (5 bases). Trimming stripped 5 bases from V and 4 bases from J, with 12 bases between. CDR1 is MNHEY and CDR2 is SVGAGI in the germline V gene. CDR3 size: 14 residues.

The gene calls are TRBV5-4 and TRBJ1-2; no clear D gene. The CDR3 contains 13 residues. Trimming shortened V by 4 bases and J by 5 bases, and 12 bases separated the two germline ends. Per the germline V gene, CDR1 is SGHNT and CDR2 is YYREEE (reference sequence). In DNA form, the CDR3 reads TGTGCCAGCAGCATCGGCGGAAAGTATGGCTACACCTTC. Its protein is CASSIGGKYGYTF.

The rearrangement uses TRBV5-1 and TRBJ2-3; 8 positions agree with TRBD1. The CDR3 sequence is 14 residues long. The V segment lost 5 bases and the J segment 8 bases; nucleotides outside the gene matches: 10. The germline gives CDR1 SGHRS, CDR2 YFSETQ. The CDR3 region has the DNA TGCGCCAGCAGTCATGGACAGGGAGGAGGTACGCAGTATTTT. It specifies CASSHGQGGGTQYF.

Note on this clonotype: An end of the junction differs from the germline gene, which may be a read error. CDR3 in DNA: TGCGCCAGCAGGGGGGGTGAGCAGTCCTTC. This sequence encodes CASRGGEQSF. The rearrangement links TRBV5-1 to TRBJ2-1; tentatively, D is TRBD2 (6 bases). The CDR3 is 10 residues long. From germline, CDR1 is SGHRS and CDR2 YFSETQ.

This clonotype was counted only a few times. Sequence at one end of the junction differs from germline and may be a read error. For the CDR3, the DNA is TGCAGTGTTGAGGATTCCCAGCGGGAGGGTTACAATGAGCAGTTCTTC. It is translated as CSVEDSQREGYNEQFF. The chain couples TRBV29-1 to TRBJ2-1; TRBD2 agrees at 10 bases. Germline V CDR1 and CDR2: SQVTM, ANQGSEA. There are 16 residues in the CDR3.

Worth noting for this clonotype: A junction end diverges from the germline sequence, so it may reflect a read error. The V call is TRBV11-2, the J call TRBJ2-1; 9 nucleotides agree with TRBD1. This CDR3 spans 16 amino acids. From germline, CDR1 is SGHAT and CDR2 FQNNGV. The CDR3 DNA sequence: TGTGCCATCAGCTTAGAACCGGGACAGGGATTCACTAAGCAGTTCTTC. Translated, it gives CAISLEPGQGFTKQFF. The full variable domain, completed using reference TRBV11-2 and TRBJ2-1, is EAGVAQSPRYKIIEKRQSVAFWCNPISGHATLYWYQQILGQGPKLLIQFQNNGVVDDSQLPKDRFSAERLKGVDSTLKIQPAKLEDSAVYLCAISLEPGQGFTKQFFGPGTRLTVL.

The chain couples TRBV6-1 to TRBJ2-3; D unresolved. The CDR3 loop spans 15 amino acids. Germline V gives CDR1 MNHNS, CDR2 SASEGT. Trimming removed 5 bases at V and 5 bases at J, with 17 bases between. The CDR3 loop reads CASSILIRTLDTQYF. In nucleotides, the CDR3 is TGTGCCAGCAGTATCCTTATCCGGACCTTAGATACGCAGTATTTT.

A word on this clonotype: Given a much more abundant clone one base away, this may be a read error. The genes are TRBV12-5 and TRBJ2-3; TRBD1 matches 9 bases. Looked up from germline, CDR1 is LGHNT and CDR2 is FRNRAP. The CDR3 has 15 amino acids. CDR3 DNA: TGTGCTAGTGCCCCGGACAGGGGCCTCACAGTTACGCAGTATTTT. Its translation is CASAPDRGLTVTQYF.

A note on this clonotype: Sequence at one end of the junction differs from germline and may be a read error. The V call is TRBV12-3 or TRBV12-4, the J call TRBJ1-3; no clear D gene. The CDR3 loop spans 14 amino acids. The CDR3 is CASSFRVSRNTIYF. In nucleotides, the CDR3 is TGCGCCAGCAGTTTTAGGGTCTCTCGAAACACCATATATTTT.

As to this clonotype: Germline and junction disagree at one end, which may indicate a read error. This sequence joins TRBV29-1 and TRBJ1-1; tentative D call: TRBD1 (6 bases). CDR1 is SQVTM and CDR2 is ANQGSEA in the germline V gene. The CDR3 covers 12 residues. CDR3 sequence reads: CSVDRSEAEAFF. The CDR3 coding sequence is TGCAGTGTTGACAGGTCCGAGGCTGAAGCTTTCTTT.

This chain uses TRBV6-5 with TRBJ2-6; no clear D. Germline V lookup: CDR1 MNHEY, CDR2 SVGAGI. V shed 7 bases and J shed 1 base, with 17 bases lying between them. The CDR3 contains 17 residues. The CDR3 here is CASTSGNSSSGANVLTF. In nucleotides, the CDR3 is TGTGCCAGCACTAGTGGCAATAGTAGTTCTGGGGCCAACGTCCTGACTTTC.

This chain links TRBV28 with TRBJ2-7, with 7 nucleotides matching TRBD1. Trimming removed 6 bases from V and 3 bases from J; junction bases left unmatched: 2. The germline CDR1 and CDR2 sequences are MDHEN and SYDVKM. The CDR3 is 12 residues long. The CDR3, as DNA: TGTGCCAGCAGCACAGGGGACTACGAGCAGTACTTC. This sequence encodes CASSTGDYEQYF. The entire variable domain, with the rest obtained from reference TRBV28 and TRBJ2-7, is as follows: DVKVTQSSRYLVKRTGEKVFLECVQDMDHENMFWYRQDPGLGLRLIYFSYDVKMKEKGDIPEGYSVSREKKERFSLILESASTNQTSMYLCASSTGDYEQYFGPGTRLTVT.

This clonotype appeared a single time. Germline and junction disagree at one end, which may indicate a read error. The V call is TRBV5-7, the J call TRBJ1-5; no firm D call. TRBV5-7 is marked as an open reading frame, function uncertain. This CDR3 is built from 15 residues. This CDR3 reads CANSVDPDWNQPRHF. CDR3 nucleotide sequence: TGTGCCAACAGCGTTGACCCGGACTGGAATCAGCCCCGGCATTTT.

The chain is built from TRBV30 and TRBJ1-5; tentatively, D is TRBD1 (6 bases). Germline CDR1 reads GTSNPN; CDR2 reads SVGIG (reference sequence). Deletions cut 4 bases from V and 6 bases from J, with 16 bases between. The CDR3 is 14 amino acids. CDR3 sequence: CAWTQTGKGQPQHF. CDR3 coding DNA: TGTGCCTGGACTCAAACAGGGAAGGGTCAGCCCCAGCATTTT.

Details on this clonotype: At one of its ends the junction is not consistent with the germline gene, which may arise from a read error. The chain is built from TRBV10-2 and TRBJ2-2, with D perhaps TRBD2 (6 bases). Germline-derived CDR1 and CDR2 are WSHSY and SAAADI. The CDR3 contains 16 residues. The CDR3 region has the DNA TGCGCCAGTAGTGATTATAGTTGGAGGGTAGCCGGGGAGCTGTTTTTT. Amino acid sequence: CASSDYSWRVAGELFF.